This section outlines one T cell receptor (beta chain) sequence together with its context. The CDR3 sequence is 15 residues long. Germline CDR1 LNHDA, CDR2 SQIVND (reference sequence). The V end lost 4 bases, the J end lost 3 bases, and 13 bases lay between the germline ends. The data were obtained in a study of shared T cell receptors in the human thymus. TCRdb's table, derived via immunoSEQ multiplex PCR, lists solely in-frame clones and lacks some. The sample shows 600,000 or so clones, roughly 86% of them seen only once. This sample was also put to use in a study of human thymus T cells.

The clonotype was recovered from a boy younger than two with a congenital heart defect. The sequencing input was thymocytes. J is TRBJ2-1 and V is TRBV19, with D possibly TRBD1 on 7 matching bases. The CDR3 is CASSTPGDSYNEQFF. CDR3 DNA sequence: TGTGCCAGTAGTACCCCGGGGGACAGCTACAATGAGCAGTTCTTC.